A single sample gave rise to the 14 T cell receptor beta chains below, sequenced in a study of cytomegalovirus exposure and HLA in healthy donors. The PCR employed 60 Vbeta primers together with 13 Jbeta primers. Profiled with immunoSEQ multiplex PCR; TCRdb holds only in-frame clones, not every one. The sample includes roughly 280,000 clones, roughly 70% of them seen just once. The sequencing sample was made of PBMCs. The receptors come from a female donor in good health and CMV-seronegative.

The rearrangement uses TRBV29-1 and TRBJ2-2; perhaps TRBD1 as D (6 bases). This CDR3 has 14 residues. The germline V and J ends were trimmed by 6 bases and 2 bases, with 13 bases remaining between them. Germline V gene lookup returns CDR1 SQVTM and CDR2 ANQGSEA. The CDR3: CSVVTGSNTGELFF. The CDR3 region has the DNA TGCAGCGTAGTGACAGGAAGCAACACCGGGGAGCTGTTTTTT.

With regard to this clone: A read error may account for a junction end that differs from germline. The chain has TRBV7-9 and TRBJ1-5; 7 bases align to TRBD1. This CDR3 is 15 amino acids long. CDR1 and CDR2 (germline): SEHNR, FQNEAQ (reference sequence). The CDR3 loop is CSSSLAYDREGPQHF. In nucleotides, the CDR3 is TGTTCCAGCAGCTTAGCGTATGACAGGGAAGGGCCCCAGCATTTT.

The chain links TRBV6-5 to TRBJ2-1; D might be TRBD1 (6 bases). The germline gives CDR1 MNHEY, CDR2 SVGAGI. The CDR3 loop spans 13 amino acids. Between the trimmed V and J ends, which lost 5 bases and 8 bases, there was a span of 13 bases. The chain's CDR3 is CASSTGWADEQFF. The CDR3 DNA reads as TGTGCCAGCAGTACAGGGTGGGCGGATGAGCAGTTCTTC.

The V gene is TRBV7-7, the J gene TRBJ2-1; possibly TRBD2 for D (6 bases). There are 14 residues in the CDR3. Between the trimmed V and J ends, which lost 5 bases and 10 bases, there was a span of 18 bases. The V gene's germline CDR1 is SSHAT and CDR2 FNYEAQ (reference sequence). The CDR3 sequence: CASSPQEGALEQFF. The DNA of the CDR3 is TGTGCCAGCAGCCCCCAGGAGGGCGCCTTGGAGCAGTTCTTC.

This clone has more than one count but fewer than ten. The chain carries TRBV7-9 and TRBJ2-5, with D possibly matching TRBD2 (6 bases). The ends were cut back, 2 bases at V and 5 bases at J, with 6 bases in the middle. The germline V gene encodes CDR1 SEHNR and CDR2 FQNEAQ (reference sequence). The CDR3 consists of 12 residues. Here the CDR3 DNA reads TGTGCCAGCAGCTTAAGCGGGGAGACCCAGTACTTC. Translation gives CASSLSGETQYF.

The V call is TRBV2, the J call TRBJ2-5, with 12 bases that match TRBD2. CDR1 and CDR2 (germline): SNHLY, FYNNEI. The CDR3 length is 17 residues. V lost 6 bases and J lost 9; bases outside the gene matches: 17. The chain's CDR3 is CASSPRLLAGGSKAQYF. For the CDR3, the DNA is TGTGCCAGCAGCCCTCGACTTCTAGCGGGAGGGTCGAAGGCCCAGTACTTC.

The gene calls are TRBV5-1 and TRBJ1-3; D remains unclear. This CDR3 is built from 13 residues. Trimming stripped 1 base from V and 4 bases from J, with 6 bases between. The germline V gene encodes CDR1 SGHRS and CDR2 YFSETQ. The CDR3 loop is CASSLSSGNTIYF. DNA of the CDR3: TGCGCCAGCAGCTTGTCCTCCGGAAACACCATATATTTT.

The CDR3 protein is CASSPGLAGGQNEQFF. In nucleotides, the CDR3 is TGTGCCAGTTCCCCAGGACTAGCGGGGGGCCAGAATGAGCAGTTCTTC. This chain connects TRBV19 to TRBJ2-1; 14 bases line up with TRBD2. The CDR3 is 16 amino acids. The J segment lost 7 bases and the V segment lost 8 bases, leaving 10 bases of the junction unmatched. Germline lookup yields CDR1 LNHDA and CDR2 SQIVND (reference sequence).

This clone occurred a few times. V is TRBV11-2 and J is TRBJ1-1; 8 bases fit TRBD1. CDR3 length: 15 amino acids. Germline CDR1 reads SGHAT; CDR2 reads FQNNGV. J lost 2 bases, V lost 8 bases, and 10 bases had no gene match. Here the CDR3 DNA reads TGTGCCAGCTTTACCCAGGGGGCATTAAACACTGAAGCTTTCTTT. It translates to CASFTQGALNTEAFF.

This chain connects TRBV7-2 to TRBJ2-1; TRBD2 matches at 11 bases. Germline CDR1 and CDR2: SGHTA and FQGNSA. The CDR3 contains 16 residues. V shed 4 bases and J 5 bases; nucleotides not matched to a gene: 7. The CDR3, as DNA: TGTGCCAGCAGCTCGCCGGGACTAGCGGCTAACAATGAGCAGTTCTTC. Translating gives CASSSPGLAANNEQFF.

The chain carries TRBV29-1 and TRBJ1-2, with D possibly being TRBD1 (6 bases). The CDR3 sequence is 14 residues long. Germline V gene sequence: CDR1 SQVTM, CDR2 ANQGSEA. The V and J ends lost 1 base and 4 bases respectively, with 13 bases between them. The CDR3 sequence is CSVEAPGQIYGYTF. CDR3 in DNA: TGCAGCGTTGAAGCCCCAGGACAGATCTATGGCTACACCTTC. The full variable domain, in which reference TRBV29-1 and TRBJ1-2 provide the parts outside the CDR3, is SAVISQKPSRDICQRGTSLTIQCQVDSQVTMMFWYRQQPGQSLTLIATANQGSEATYESGFVIDKFPISRPNLTFSTLTVSNMSPEDSSIYLCSVEAPGQIYGYTFGSGTRLTVV.

CDR3 sequence: CASSYGQEGNTEAFF. CDR3 sequence (DNA): TGCGCCAGCAGCTACGGACAGGAGGGGAACACTGAAGCTTTCTTT. V usage is TRBV5-1 and J usage is TRBJ1-1, with 7 positions matching TRBD1. The CDR3 totals 15 residues. Germline V CDR1 and CDR2: SGHRS, YFSETQ. The J segment lost 1 base and the V segment lost 3 bases, leaving 6 bases of the junction unmatched. The full variable domain, its missing parts supplied by reference TRBV5-1 and TRBJ1-1, is KAGVTQTPRYLIKTRGQQVTLSCSPISGHRSVSWYQQTPGQGLQFLFEYFSETQRNKGNFPGRFSGRQFSNSRSEMNVSTLELGDSALYLCASSYGQEGNTEAFFGQGTRLTVV.

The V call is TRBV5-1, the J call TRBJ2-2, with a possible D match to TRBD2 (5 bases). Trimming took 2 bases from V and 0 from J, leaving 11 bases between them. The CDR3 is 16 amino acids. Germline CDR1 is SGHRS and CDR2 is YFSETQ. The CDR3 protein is CASSFEHGANTGELFF. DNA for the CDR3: TGCGCCAGCAGCTTTGAACACGGGGCGAACACCGGGGAGCTGTTTTTT.

The CDR3 sequence is CASSEGLNTEAFF. The CDR3 DNA reads as TGTGCCAGCAGTGAAGGGCTGAACACTGAAGCTTTCTTT. The V gene is TRBV6-1, the J gene TRBJ1-1; D is uncertain. The CDR3 is made up of 13 amino acids. From germline, CDR1 is MNHNS and CDR2 SASEGT. Trimming stripped 1 base from V and 0 bases from J, with 3 bases between.